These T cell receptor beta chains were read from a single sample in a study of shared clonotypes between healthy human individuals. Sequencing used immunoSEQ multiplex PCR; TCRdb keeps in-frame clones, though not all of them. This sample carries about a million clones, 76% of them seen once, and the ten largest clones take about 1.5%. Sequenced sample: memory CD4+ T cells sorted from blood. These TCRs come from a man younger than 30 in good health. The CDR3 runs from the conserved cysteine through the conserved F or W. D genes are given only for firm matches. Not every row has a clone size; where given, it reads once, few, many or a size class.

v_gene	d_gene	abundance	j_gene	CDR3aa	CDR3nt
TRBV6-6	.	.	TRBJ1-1	CASSYSGFEAFF	TGTGCCAGCAGTTACTCGGGGTTTGAAGCTTTCTTT
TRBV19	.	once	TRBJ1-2	CASSAPPDRTWAYGYTF	TGTGCCAGTAGTGCTCCCCCCGACAGGACCTGGGCCTACGGCTACACCTTC
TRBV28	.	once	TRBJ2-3	CASSERSSTDTQYF	TGTGCCAGCTCCGAGCGGTCTTCCACAGATACGCAGTATTTT
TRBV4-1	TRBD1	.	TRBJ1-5	CASSQLDRAQPQHF	TGCGCCAGCAGCCAACTGGACAGGGCCCAGCCCCAGCATTTT
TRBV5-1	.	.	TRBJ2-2	CASKRAEDGELFF	TGCGCCAGCAAAAGGGCTGAGGACGGGGAGCTGTTTTTT
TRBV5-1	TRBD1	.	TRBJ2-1	CASSLGTGVDEQFF	TGCGCCAGCAGCTTGGGGACAGGGGTGGATGAGCAGTTCTTC
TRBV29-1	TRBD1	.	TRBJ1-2	CSVRTGEYGYTF	TGCAGCGTTCGGACAGGGGAGTATGGCTACACCTTC
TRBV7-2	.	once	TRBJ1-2	CASSLRGGHNYGYTF	TGTGCCAGCAGCCTAAGGGGGGGGCACAACTATGGCTACACCTTC
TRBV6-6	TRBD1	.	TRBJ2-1	CASSRGLEQFF	TGTGCCAGCAGCAGGGGGCTCGAGCAGTTCTTC
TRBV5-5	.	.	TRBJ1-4	CASSLGGLGEKLFF	TGTGCCAGCAGCTTGGGGGGCCTTGGTGAAAAACTGTTTTTT
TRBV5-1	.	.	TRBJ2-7	CASSLGGFSYEQYF	TGCGCCAGCAGCTTGGGCGGGTTCTCCTACGAGCAGTACTTC
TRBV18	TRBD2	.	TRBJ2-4	CASSPPVGLAGGSENIQYF	TGTGCCAGCTCACCACCCGTAGGGCTAGCGGGAGGAAGCGAAAACATTCAGTACTTC
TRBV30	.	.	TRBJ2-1	CACRPNTDGEQFF	TGTGCCTGCCGTCCTAACACGGACGGTGAGCAGTTCTTC
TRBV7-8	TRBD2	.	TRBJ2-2	CASSLMTSGRPGTGELFF	TGTGCCAGCAGCTTAATGACTAGCGGGAGGCCGGGAACCGGGGAGCTGTTTTTT
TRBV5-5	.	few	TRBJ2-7	CASHKPGALYEQYF	TGTGCCAGCCACAAGCCCGGCGCGTTGTACGAGCAGTACTTC
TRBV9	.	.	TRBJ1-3	CASSGGVGNTIYF	TGTGCCAGCAGCGGCGGGGTGGGAAACACCATATATTTT
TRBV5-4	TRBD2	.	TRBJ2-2	CASSLKTSGNTGELFF	TGTGCCAGCAGCTTGAAGACTAGCGGGAACACCGGGGAGCTGTTTTTT
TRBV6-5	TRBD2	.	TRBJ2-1	CASSSARTSGSNEQFF	TGTGCCAGCAGTTCTGCTCGGACTAGCGGGAGCAATGAGCAGTTCTTC
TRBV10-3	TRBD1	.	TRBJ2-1	CAISRTGTASYNEQFF	TGTGCCATCAGTCGCACCGGGACAGCATCCTACAATGAGCAGTTCTTC
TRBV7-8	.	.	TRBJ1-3	CASSLAVMSGNTIYF	TGTGCCAGCAGCTTAGCTGTAATGTCCGGAAACACCATATATTTT